This T cell receptor beta chain is drawn from a study of OX40 agonist ivuxolimab in advanced cancers. This table comes from immunoSEQ multiplex PCR, and its TCRdb copy is limited to in-frame clones, with some not included. In the table there are over 10,000 clones, 80% to 90% of which are singletons. Germline V gene sequence: CDR1 MNHNS, CDR2 SASEGT. The CDR3 contains 13 residues. V was clipped by 2 bases and J by 2 bases, with 3 bases between them. A note on this clone: Its antigen is undetermined.

Study results and caveats: Undetermined was the antigen specificity of the expanded peripheral T cells.

Material: CD4+ or CD8+ T cells sorted from blood, obtained in a trial of the OX40 agonist ivuxolimab. The TCR comes from an adult with an advanced solid tumor such as melanoma, head and neck, liver or kidney cancer. This chain joins TRBV6-1 and TRBJ2-2; no firm D call. The CDR3 nucleotides read TGTGCCAGCAGTGAAATCAACACCGGGGAGCTGTTTTTT. Its protein product is CASSEINTGELFF.